A selection of T cell receptor beta chains follows, all from one sample in a study of a mutant IDH1 vaccine in newly diagnosed glioma. TCRdb keeps only in-frame clones here, not all; method: immunoSEQ multiplex PCR. This sample yields some 60,000 clones, of which about four fifths are seen a single time; roughly 3.6% belongs to the top ten. The antigens these receptors bind are not known. Sequencing was performed on PBMCs, taken from a glioma patient whose treatment included an IDH1 peptide vaccine. The receptors derive from a man younger than 40 with glioma. Each CDR3 is given with its conserved first and last residue. The order of the fields is J gene, D gene, clone size, V gene, CDR3 DNA, CDR3 protein. The D gene is left open where the match is weak. Size tells how often a clone was seen (once, few, many) or the class of an expanded clone, and some rows leave it out.

j_gene: TRBJ2-1; d_gene: TRBD2; abundance: NA; v_gene: TRBV5-1; CDR3nt: TGCGCCAGCAGTAGCGGGAGAGGTAAACCTGAGCAGTTCTTC; CDR3aa: CASSSGRGKPEQFF
j_gene: TRBJ2-2; d_gene: NA; abundance: NA; v_gene: TRBV11-2; CDR3nt: TGTGCCAGCAGCCCCCGGAGCCTTCGGACCGGGGAGCTGTTTTTT; CDR3aa: CASSPRSLRTGELFF
j_gene: TRBJ2-1; d_gene: NA; abundance: NA; v_gene: TRBV30; CDR3nt: TGTGCCTGGAAGCCCTTGGAAGGTTCCTACAATGAGCAGTTCTTC; CDR3aa: CAWKPLEGSYNEQFF
j_gene: TRBJ2-3; d_gene: NA; abundance: NA; v_gene: TRBV2; CDR3nt: TGTGCCAGCAGGCTCAGTTACACAGATACGCAGTATTTT; CDR3aa: CASRLSYTDTQYF
j_gene: TRBJ2-5; d_gene: TRBD2; abundance: once; v_gene: TRBV6-5; CDR3nt: TGTGCCAGCAGTTACTCCCTAGCGGGCCAAGAGACCCAGTACTTC; CDR3aa: CASSYSLAGQETQYF
j_gene: TRBJ2-4; d_gene: NA; abundance: NA; v_gene: TRBV18; CDR3nt: TGTGCCAGCTCACCATGGGCCGGGGTAGACATTCAGTACTTC; CDR3aa: CASSPWAGVDIQYF
j_gene: TRBJ2-3; d_gene: TRBD2; abundance: NA; v_gene: TRBV10-3; CDR3nt: TGTGCCATCAGTGAATTGTGGGAGGGGAGCACAGATACGCAGTATTTT; CDR3aa: CAISELWEGSTDTQYF
j_gene: TRBJ1-5; d_gene: TRBD1; abundance: NA; v_gene: TRBV27; CDR3nt: TGTGCCAGCAGTTCAAGGCGGACAGGGGGGGATCAGCCCCAGCATTTT; CDR3aa: CASSSRRTGGDQPQHF
j_gene: TRBJ2-2; d_gene: TRBD1; abundance: NA; v_gene: TRBV5-5; CDR3nt: TGTGCCAGCAGAGCCGGACAGGGGATGGGCACCGGGGAGCTGTTTTTT; CDR3aa: CASRAGQGMGTGELFF
j_gene: TRBJ2-1; d_gene: NA; abundance: NA; v_gene: TRBV7-9; CDR3nt: TGTGCCAGCAGCCCGACGAGGTACAATGAGCAGTTCTTC; CDR3aa: CASSPTRYNEQFF
j_gene: TRBJ1-1; d_gene: NA; abundance: NA; v_gene: TRBV5-6; CDR3nt: TGTGCCAGCAGCCCGCAGGGACTGAACACTGAAGCTTTCTTT; CDR3aa: CASSPQGLNTEAFF
j_gene: TRBJ1-5; d_gene: TRBD1; abundance: NA; v_gene: TRBV28; CDR3nt: TGTGCCAGCAGGGCATCCGGGACAGGGGGCCAACAGCCCCAGCATTTT; CDR3aa: CASRASGTGGQQPQHF
j_gene: TRBJ2-2; d_gene: NA; abundance: NA; v_gene: TRBV28; CDR3nt: TGTGCCAGCAGTTTTCCGCGGCCCCCCGCTCCGAACACCGGGGAGCTGTTTTTT; CDR3aa: CASSFPRPPAPNTGELFF
j_gene: TRBJ1-2; d_gene: NA; abundance: NA; v_gene: TRBV5-6; CDR3nt: TGTGCCAGCAGCTTGGGCCCCGGAGGCCATGGCTACACCTTC; CDR3aa: CASSLGPGGHGYTF
j_gene: TRBJ1-2; d_gene: NA; abundance: NA; v_gene: TRBV5-4; CDR3nt: TGTGCCAGCAGCTCCACCGTGGGAGTTAACTATGGCTACACCTTC; CDR3aa: CASSSTVGVNYGYTF
j_gene: TRBJ2-7; d_gene: NA; abundance: NA; v_gene: TRBV9; CDR3nt: TGTGCCAGCAGCGTAGGGCAGGGCACCTACGAGCAGTACTTC; CDR3aa: CASSVGQGTYEQYF
j_gene: TRBJ1-5; d_gene: NA; abundance: NA; v_gene: TRBV27; CDR3nt: TGTGCCAGCAGTTTAGGTAGGGAACAGGTAACGCATTTT; CDR3aa: CASSLGREQVTHF
j_gene: TRBJ2-5; d_gene: TRBD2; abundance: few; v_gene: TRBV7-9; CDR3nt: TGTGCCAGCAGCTTAGGCGGGGGGGGAAACCCCCAGTACTTC; CDR3aa: CASSLGGGGNPQYF
j_gene: TRBJ2-6; d_gene: NA; abundance: NA; v_gene: TRBV6-1; CDR3nt: TGTGCCAGCAGTGGGGGGCTTGGGGCCAACGTCCTGACTTTC; CDR3aa: CASSGGLGANVLTF
j_gene: TRBJ2-5; d_gene: TRBD2; abundance: NA; v_gene: TRBV28; CDR3nt: TGTGCCAGCAGAACTAGCGGCCCGCAAGAGACCCAGTACTTC; CDR3aa: CASRTSGPQETQYF
j_gene: TRBJ1-5; d_gene: NA; abundance: NA; v_gene: TRBV6-6; CDR3nt: TGTGCCAGCAGTTACGTCGTCAGTGATCAGCCCCAGCATTTT; CDR3aa: CASSYVVSDQPQHF
j_gene: TRBJ2-1; d_gene: NA; abundance: NA; v_gene: TRBV7-2; CDR3nt: TGTGCCAGCAGAGAGACCGGGACTTCATACAATGAGCAGTTCTTC; CDR3aa: CASRETGTSYNEQFF
j_gene: TRBJ2-3; d_gene: NA; abundance: NA; v_gene: TRBV28; CDR3nt: TGTGCCAGCAGTTCTGCCGGACTCCTTTACGGGACAGATACGCAGTATTTT; CDR3aa: CASSSAGLLYGTDTQYF
j_gene: TRBJ2-1; d_gene: TRBD1; abundance: NA; v_gene: TRBV30; CDR3nt: TGTGCCTGGACCCGGACAGGGGGCTTCAATGAGCAGTTCTTC; CDR3aa: CAWTRTGGFNEQFF
j_gene: TRBJ1-1; d_gene: NA; abundance: NA; v_gene: TRBV6-1; CDR3nt: TGTGCCAGCAGTGGAAAGAGGAACACTGAAGCTTTCTTT; CDR3aa: CASSGKRNTEAFF
j_gene: TRBJ2-1; d_gene: NA; abundance: NA; v_gene: TRBV4-2; CDR3nt: TGTGCCAGCAGCCCCCGAGGGGGGGCCGTTTACAATGAGCAGTTCTTC; CDR3aa: CASSPRGGAVYNEQFF
j_gene: TRBJ1-5; d_gene: NA; abundance: NA; v_gene: TRBV30; CDR3nt: TGTGCCTGGAGTGTTGGGGTTTACAATCAGCCCCAGCATTTT; CDR3aa: CAWSVGVYNQPQHF
j_gene: TRBJ1-5; d_gene: NA; abundance: NA; v_gene: TRBV7-8; CDR3nt: TGTGCCAGCAGCCAACAGGGTAGCAATCAGCCCCAGCATTTT; CDR3aa: CASSQQGSNQPQHF
j_gene: TRBJ2-6; d_gene: TRBD1; abundance: NA; v_gene: TRBV28; CDR3nt: TGTGCCAGCCAACCGGACAGGGGACGACTCTCTGGGGCCAACGTCCTGACTTTC; CDR3aa: CASQPDRGRLSGANVLTF
j_gene: TRBJ2-3; d_gene: NA; abundance: NA; v_gene: TRBV27; CDR3nt: TGTGCCAGCAGTCCCGGGTTCGGACTTCTTGATACGCAGTATTTT; CDR3aa: CASSPGFGLLDTQYF
j_gene: TRBJ2-1; d_gene: TRBD2; abundance: once; v_gene: TRBV18; CDR3nt: TGTGCCAGCTCACGCCCTGGGACTAGCTCTTCCAATGAGCAGTTCTTC; CDR3aa: CASSRPGTSSSNEQFF
j_gene: TRBJ2-4; d_gene: NA; abundance: NA; v_gene: TRBV2; CDR3nt: TGTGCCAGCAGAGTAGAGAGGTCCGGGCACATTCAGTACTTC; CDR3aa: CASRVERSGHIQYF
j_gene: TRBJ1-2; d_gene: NA; abundance: NA; v_gene: TRBV28; CDR3nt: TGTGCCAGCAGTCAAAACAGTTATGGCTACACCTTC; CDR3aa: CASSQNSYGYTF
j_gene: TRBJ1-2; d_gene: NA; abundance: NA; v_gene: TRBV5-1; CDR3nt: TGCGCCAGCAGCTTGGCCTCTACTACGGGAATAGGCTACACCTTC; CDR3aa: CASSLASTTGIGYTF
j_gene: TRBJ1-6; d_gene: TRBD1; abundance: NA; v_gene: TRBV5-6; CDR3nt: TGTGCCAGCAGCTTGTGGACAGGGGGGAGCTCCTATAATTCACCCCTCCACTTT; CDR3aa: CASSLWTGGSSYNSPLHF
j_gene: TRBJ2-5; d_gene: TRBD2; abundance: NA; v_gene: TRBV5-1; CDR3nt: TGCGCCAGCAGCCCTAGCGGGGGGGCCCAAGAGACCCAGTACTTC; CDR3aa: CASSPSGGAQETQYF
j_gene: TRBJ2-2; d_gene: NA; abundance: NA; v_gene: TRBV5-6; CDR3nt: TGTGCCAGCAGCTTGCAACATCCAGGGGAGCTGTTTTTT; CDR3aa: CASSLQHPGELFF
j_gene: TRBJ2-2; d_gene: NA; abundance: few; v_gene: TRBV5-4; CDR3nt: TGTGCCAGCAGCTTATTGACCGGGGAGCTGTTTTTT; CDR3aa: CASSLLTGELFF
j_gene: TRBJ2-7; d_gene: TRBD2; abundance: NA; v_gene: TRBV6-1; CDR3nt: TGTGCCAGCAGGAGCGGGAGTTACGAGCAGTACTTC; CDR3aa: CASRSGSYEQYF
j_gene: TRBJ2-3; d_gene: NA; abundance: once; v_gene: TRBV19; CDR3nt: TGTGCCAGTACCCGGACCACCCACACAGATACGCAGTATTTT; CDR3aa: CASTRTTHTDTQYF
j_gene: TRBJ2-1; d_gene: NA; abundance: NA; v_gene: TRBV11-2; CDR3nt: TGTGCCAGCACCCAGGGGCGGTCTGAGCAGTTCTTC; CDR3aa: CASTQGRSEQFF
j_gene: TRBJ2-1; d_gene: NA; abundance: NA; v_gene: TRBV19; CDR3nt: TGTGCCAGTAGCATCGCCTCAGGAGAGAGAAGGTCCTACAATGAGCAGTTCTTC; CDR3aa: CASSIASGERRSYNEQFF
j_gene: TRBJ1-2; d_gene: NA; abundance: NA; v_gene: TRBV9; CDR3nt: TGTGCCAGCAGCGTAGATCAGTCCCATAACTATGGCTACACCTTC; CDR3aa: CASSVDQSHNYGYTF
j_gene: TRBJ2-1; d_gene: TRBD2; abundance: NA; v_gene: TRBV4-1; CDR3nt: TGCGCCAGCAGCCAAGCCCTGGCGGGGGGGGCGTACAATGAGCAGTTCTTC; CDR3aa: CASSQALAGGAYNEQFF
j_gene: TRBJ1-2; d_gene: TRBD1; abundance: NA; v_gene: TRBV2; CDR3nt: TGTGCCAGCAGCGAGAACAGGGGACGCGGCTACACCTTC; CDR3aa: CASSENRGRGYTF
j_gene: TRBJ2-2; d_gene: NA; abundance: NA; v_gene: TRBV6-5; CDR3nt: TGTGCCAGCAGGTCCGGGACACATCACACCGGGGAGCTGTTTTTT; CDR3aa: CASRSGTHHTGELFF